Below are 3 T cell receptor beta chains sequenced from a single sample in a study of cytomegalovirus exposure and HLA in healthy donors. The PCR employed 60 Vbeta primers together with 13 Jbeta primers. Sequenced by immunoSEQ multiplex PCR; TCRdb stores in-frame clones only, minus some. The sample carries 190,000 or so clones, about four fifths recorded once. Sequenced input: PBMCs. These receptors were taken from a girl between 5 and 17 years old in good health and CMV-seropositive.

The rearrangement links TRBV28 to TRBJ1-5; D remains unclear. Germline V gives CDR1 MDHEN, CDR2 SYDVKM. The ends were cut back, 4 bases at V and 4 bases at J, with 11 bases in the middle. This CDR3 has 14 amino acids. The CDR3 sequence: CASSYASNNQPQHF. The CDR3 nucleotides read TGTGCCAGCAGTTACGCGAGTAATAATCAGCCCCAGCATTTT.

The CDR3 DNA is TGCGCCAGCAGCCCGGGTCGCGGGACCGGGGCCAACGTCCTGACTTTC. It is translated as CASSPGRGTGANVLTF. V gene TRBV4-3 combines with J gene TRBJ2-6, with D maybe TRBD2 (6 bases). The CDR3 is made up of 16 amino acids. The germline V gene encodes CDR1 LGHNA and CDR2 YSLEER. Trimming cost V 4 bases and J 4 bases, with 14 bases left between them.

The genes are TRBV6-5 and TRBJ2-7; D is possibly TRBD2 (5 bases). The CDR3 is made up of 15 amino acids. V lost 6 bases and J lost 4, with 19 bases in between. Germline V gene data show CDR1 as MNHEY and CDR2 as SVGAGI. The CDR3 reads CASSNGRAAVYEQYF. The CDR3 nucleotides read TGTGCCAGCAGCAATGGAAGAGCAGCGGTTTACGAGCAGTACTTC.